A single sample gave rise to the 11 T cell receptor beta chains below, sequenced in a study of a mutant IDH1 vaccine in newly diagnosed glioma. Sequencing was performed with immunoSEQ multiplex PCR; in TCRdb, only in-frame clones are kept and a portion is missing. The sample comprises about 56,000 clones, over 70% of which are singletons, and roughly 5.4% rests with the top ten. Time point of the sample: week 47, end of study. Topical imiquimod was applied with each vaccine dose, which held 300 ug of mutant IDH1 20-mer peptide. Their specific antigens are unknown. The sequences come from PBMCs, collected from a glioma patient whose treatment included an IDH1 peptide vaccine. The receptor source for this set is a man aged 50 or older with glioma.

This chain uses TRBV10-3 with TRBJ2-2; perhaps D is TRBD1 or TRBD2 (6 bases each). Between the trimmed V and J ends, which lost 10 bases and 9 bases, there was a span of 15 bases. The germline gives CDR1 ENHRY, CDR2 SYGVKD. This CDR3 has 12 residues. The CDR3 bases are TGTGCCACATCGGGGGCGCCACGGGAGCTGTTTTTT. Its translation: CATSGAPRELFF.

The chain recombines TRBV19 with TRBJ1-2; no clear D. The CDR3 extends over 12 amino acids. The V gene's germline CDR1 is LNHDA and CDR2 SQIVND (reference sequence). Trimming took 9 bases from V and 6 from J, leaving 14 bases between them. The CDR3 DNA is TGTGCCAGCTACGGGAGGTCCCATGGCTACACCTTC. Amino acids: CASYGRSHGYTF.

V and J are TRBV2 and TRBJ2-5; 9 bases align to TRBD2. CDR1 SNHLY and CDR2 FYNNEI come from the germline V gene. The V segment lost 7 bases and the J segment 4 bases; nucleotides outside the gene matches: 10. The CDR3 sequence is 15 residues long. The CDR3 bases are TGTGCCAGCAAGAAGGGCGGGGGGGCCGGAGAGACCCAGTACTTC. Translation: CASKKGGGAGETQYF.

This clone was detected only once. V gene TRBV7-2 combines with J gene TRBJ1-5; D gene uncertain. CDR1 is SGHTA and CDR2 is FQGNSA in the germline V gene. The CDR3 consists of 15 residues. V was pared by 5 bases and J by 3 bases, with 14 bases between. CDR3 sequence reads: CASSPSTGANQPQHF. DNA for the CDR3: TGTGCCAGCAGCCCAAGCACGGGAGCCAATCAGCCCCAGCATTTT.

V usage is TRBV2 and J usage is TRBJ1-5; D unclear. V was clipped by 5 bases and J by 9 bases, with 20 bases between them. Germline values: CDR1 SNHLY, CDR2 FYNNEI. CDR3 length: 15 residues. The CDR3: CASSPSDGRVGPQHF. The CDR3 nucleotides are TGTGCCAGCAGTCCATCGGACGGTCGCGTTGGGCCCCAGCATTTT.

The V and J genes are TRBV7-2 and TRBJ2-7, with 7 bases matching TRBD1. With 5 bases clipped from V and 2 bases from J, the junction kept 3 bases outside the gene matches. The germline V gene encodes CDR1 SGHTA and CDR2 FQGNSA. The CDR3 totals 13 residues. The CDR3 spells CASSRDRAYEQYF. The CDR3 bases are TGTGCCAGCAGCCGCGACAGGGCCTACGAGCAGTACTTC.

This clone was recorded only once. This chain links TRBV2 with TRBJ1-2, with a possible D match to TRBD1 (5 bases). V lost 8 bases and J 7 bases, leaving 14 bases between the germline ends. The germline V gene encodes CDR1 SNHLY and CDR2 FYNNEI. This CDR3 region has 12 residues. In nucleotides, the CDR3 is TGTGCCAGCGGCCGGGGCGAGGGTGGCTACACCTTC. Its protein product is CASGRGEGGYTF. The variable domain in full, completed from reference TRBV2 and TRBJ1-2, reads EPEVTQTPSHQVTQMGQEVILRCVPISNHLYFYWYRQILGQKVEFLVSFYNNEISEKSEIFDDQFSVERPDGSNFTLKIRSTKLEDSAMYFCASGRGEGGYTFGSGTRLTVV.

The rearrangement uses TRBV6-4 and TRBJ2-1, with D perhaps TRBD1 (7 bases). The CDR3 extends over 15 amino acids. Germline lookup yields CDR1 MRHNA and CDR2 SNTAGT. Trimming stripped 3 bases from V and 3 bases from J, with 12 bases between. This chain's CDR3 is CASSEGRGDYNEQFF. The CDR3 DNA is TGTGCCAGCAGTGAGGGCAGGGGGGACTACAATGAGCAGTTCTTC.

The chain is built from TRBV2 and TRBJ1-6; no definite D call. The germline V gene has CDR1 SNHLY and CDR2 FYNNEI. CDR3 size: 13 residues. Trimming stripped 1 base from V and 6 bases from J, with 4 bases between. This CDR3 is CASSEGINSPLHF. In DNA, the CDR3 is TGTGCCAGCAGTGAAGGCATTAATTCACCCCTCCACTTT.

V usage is TRBV29-1 and J usage is TRBJ2-2, with TRBD1 matching 7 bases. V was clipped by 5 bases and J by 0 bases; unmatched bases: 3. Germline V gene data show CDR1 as SQVTM and CDR2 as ANQGSEA. The CDR3 is 14 amino acids. CDR3 in amino acids: CSVYGTANTGELFF. CDR3 DNA: TGCAGCGTTTATGGGACAGCGAACACCGGGGAGCTGTTTTTT.

This chain links TRBV5-6 with TRBJ2-6; 7 bases line up with TRBD1. The CDR3 has 17 amino acids. The trim removed 2 bases at V and 4 bases at J, leaving 9 bases unmatched. CDR1 and CDR2 (germline): SGHDT, YYEEEE. This CDR3 reads CASSFNRGRSGANVLTF. In nucleotides, the CDR3 is TGTGCCAGCAGCTTTAACAGGGGTCGCTCCGGGGCCAACGTCCTGACTTTC.